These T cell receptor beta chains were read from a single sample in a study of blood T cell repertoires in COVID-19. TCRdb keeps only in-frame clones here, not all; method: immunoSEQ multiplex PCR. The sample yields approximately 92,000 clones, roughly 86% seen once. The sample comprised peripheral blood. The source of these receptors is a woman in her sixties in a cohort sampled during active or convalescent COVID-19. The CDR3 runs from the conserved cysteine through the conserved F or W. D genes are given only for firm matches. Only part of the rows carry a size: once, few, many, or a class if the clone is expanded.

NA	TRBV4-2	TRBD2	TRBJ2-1	TGTGCCAGCAGCCAAGCCGATAGCGGGGGCTACAATGAGCAGTTCTTC	CASSQADSGGYNEQFF
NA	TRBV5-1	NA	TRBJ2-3	TGCGCCAGCAGCATAAGGACTAGCACAGATACGCAGTATTTT	CASSIRTSTDTQYF
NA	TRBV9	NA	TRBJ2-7	TGTGCCAGCAGCTCCACACCCGGGGACGAGCAGTACTTC	CASSSTPGDEQYF
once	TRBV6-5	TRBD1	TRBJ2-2	TGTGCCAGCAGAGGACAGGGGTACACCGGGGAGCTGTTTTTT	CASRGQGYTGELFF
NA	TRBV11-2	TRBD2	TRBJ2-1	TGTGCCAGCAGCCAGGGGACTAGCGGGGGGGATGAGCAGTTCTTC	CASSQGTSGGDEQFF
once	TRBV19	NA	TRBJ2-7	TGTGCCAGTAGTATAGGGGGCGGCGACGAGCAGTACTTC	CASSIGGGDEQYF
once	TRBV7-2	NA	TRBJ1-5	TGTGCCAGCAGCTTAGCCGGCGGGATTAGCAATCAGCCCCAGCATTTT	CASSLAGGISNQPQHF
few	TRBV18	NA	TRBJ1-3	TGTGCCAGCTCACTCGGACAGTCCCCTGGAAACACCATATATTTT	CASSLGQSPGNTIYF
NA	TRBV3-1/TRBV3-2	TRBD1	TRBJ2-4	TGTGCCAGCAGCCCAACGTCCGGACAGGGGAGAGACATTCAGTACTTC	CASSPTSGQGRDIQYF
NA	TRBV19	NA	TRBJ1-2	TGTGCCAGTAGTCGGGGAGGCTATGGCTACACCTTC	CASSRGGYGYTF
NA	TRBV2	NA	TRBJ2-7	TGTGCCAGCGCCGGGGGGCAGGCCGATATCTACGAGCAGTACTTC	CASAGGQADIYEQYF
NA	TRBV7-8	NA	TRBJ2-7	TGTGCCAGCAGCACAGAGACACGGGAGCAGTACTTC	CASSTETREQYF
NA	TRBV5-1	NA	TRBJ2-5	TGCGCCAGCAGCAAAGGACTGCTAAGCGGGCAGCAAGAGACCCAGTACTTC	CASSKGLLSGQQETQYF
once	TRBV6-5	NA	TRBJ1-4	TGTGCCAGCAGTTCCGGGACACATACGACTAATGAAAAACTGTTTTTT	CASSSGTHTTNEKLFF
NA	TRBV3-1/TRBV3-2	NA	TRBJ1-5	TGTGCCAGCAGCGAACAGGGTTTCAATCAGCCCCAGCATTTT	CASSEQGFNQPQHF
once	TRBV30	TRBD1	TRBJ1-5	TGTGCCTGGACCCAGGGGGCGAGTCAGCCCCAGCATTTT	CAWTQGASQPQHF
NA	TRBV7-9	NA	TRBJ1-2	TGTGCCAGCAGCCCTCAGGGGAGAGGCTACACCTTC	CASSPQGRGYTF
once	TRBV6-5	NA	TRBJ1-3	TGTGCCAGCCGCGGGGGGCGAACAAACACCATATATTTT	CASRGGRTNTIYF
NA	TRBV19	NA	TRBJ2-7	TGTGCCACAGGAGGATGGGGATCCACCTACGAGCAGTACTTC	CATGGWGSTYEQYF
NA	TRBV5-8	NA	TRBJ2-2	TGTGCCAGCAGCTTGCCTATATTAAACACCGGGGAGCTGTTTTTT	CASSLPILNTGELFF
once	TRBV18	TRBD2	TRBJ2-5	TGTGCCAGCTCATCGGCGGGAGGGCAGACCCAGTACTTC	CASSSAGGQTQYF
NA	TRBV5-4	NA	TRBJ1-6	TGTGCCAGCAGCTTGACAGGCTCAGGGGATTCACCCCTCCACTTT	CASSLTGSGDSPLHF
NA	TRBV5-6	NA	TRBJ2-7	TGTGCCAGCAGCTGGGCTACACCAACCAGCTCCTACGAGCAGTACTTC	CASSWATPTSSYEQYF
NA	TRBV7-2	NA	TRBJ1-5	TGTGCCAGCAGCTTAGGGACCCGGGGTCAGCCCCAGCATTTT	CASSLGTRGQPQHF
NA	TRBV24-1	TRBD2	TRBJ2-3	TGTGCCACCAGTGATTTGGGCGGGAGGGCCGTGGGTACGCAGTATTTT	CATSDLGGRAVGTQYF
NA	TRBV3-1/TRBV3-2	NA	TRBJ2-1	TGTGCCAGCAGCCCCTGGGGGAGAGGGGGGGCCCACAATGAGCAGTTCTTC	CASSPWGRGGAHNEQFF
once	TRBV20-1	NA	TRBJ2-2	TGCAGTGCTAGTCTCGCGAACACCGGGGAGCTGTTTTTT	CSASLANTGELFF
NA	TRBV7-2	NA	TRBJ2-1	TGTGCCAGCAGCTCGCGCCCCGGGGTTTCCTCCTACAATGAGCAGTTCTTC	CASSSRPGVSSYNEQFF
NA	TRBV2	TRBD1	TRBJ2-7	TGTGCCAGCGGGAGGACAGGGGCACCCTACGAGCAGTACTTC	CASGRTGAPYEQYF
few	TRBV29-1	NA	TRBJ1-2	TGCAGCGTTGAGCGCGGGGGGATCGGCTACACCTTC	CSVERGGIGYTF
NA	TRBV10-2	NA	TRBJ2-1	TGCGCCAGCAGTGAGGCCAGGGCGGGGTTCTATAATGAGCAGTTCTTC	CASSEARAGFYNEQFF
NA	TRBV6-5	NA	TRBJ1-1	TGTGCCAGCAGTTACGACGGGGTGAACACTGAAGCTTTCTTT	CASSYDGVNTEAFF
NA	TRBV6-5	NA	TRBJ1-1	TGTGCCAGCAGTTACTCGAGGGTGGGGAACACTGAAGCTTTCTTT	CASSYSRVGNTEAFF
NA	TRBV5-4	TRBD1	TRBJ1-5	TGTGCCAGCAGCTTGGGGACAGGGAACAATCAGCCCCAGCATTTT	CASSLGTGNNQPQHF
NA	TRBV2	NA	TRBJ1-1	TGTGCCAGCATAGGAGGATGGGGTGAAGCTTTCTTT	CASIGGWGEAFF